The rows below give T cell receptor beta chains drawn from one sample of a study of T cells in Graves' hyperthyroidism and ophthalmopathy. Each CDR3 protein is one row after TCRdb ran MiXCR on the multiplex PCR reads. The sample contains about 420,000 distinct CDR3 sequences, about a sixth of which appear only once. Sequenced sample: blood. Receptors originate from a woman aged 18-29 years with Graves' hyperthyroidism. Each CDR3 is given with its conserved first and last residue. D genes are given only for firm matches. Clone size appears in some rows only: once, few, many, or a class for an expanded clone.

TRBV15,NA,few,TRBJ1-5,TGTGCCACCAGCAGAGATCAGGTGCCCAATCAGCCCCAGCATTTT,CATSRDQVPNQPQHF
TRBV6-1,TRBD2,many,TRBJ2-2,TGTGCCAGCAGTGATTGGCGGGAGGGCCGTTTCGGGGAGCTGTTTTTT,CASSDWREGRFGELFF
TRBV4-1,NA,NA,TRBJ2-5,TGCGCCATCAGCCAAGATCTAACCCCTCGTCGGACCCAGTACTTC,CAISQDLTPRRTQYF
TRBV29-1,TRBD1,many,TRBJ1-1,TGCAGCGGCTGGACAGGGGACGCTGAAGCTTTCTTT,CSGWTGDAEAFF
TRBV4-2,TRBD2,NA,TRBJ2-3,TGTGCCAGCAGCCAAGAGGCTAGCGGGAACACAGATACGCAGTATTTT,CASSQEASGNTDTQYF
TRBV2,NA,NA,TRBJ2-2,TGTGCTAGCAGTGAAACCTCACCCGGGGAGCTGTTTTTT,CASSETSPGELFF
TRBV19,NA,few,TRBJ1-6,TGTGCCAGTAGTATTCTGAGTAGTGACTCACCCCTCCACTTT,CASSILSSDSPLHF
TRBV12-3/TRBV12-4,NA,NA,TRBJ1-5,TGTGCCAGCAGCTTATCCGGCAGGGAGACGCAGCCCCAGCATTTT,CASSLSGRETQPQHF
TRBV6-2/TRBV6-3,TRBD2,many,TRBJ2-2,TGTGCCAGCAGCCAAGGCGTGAGCGGGGGACGAGGAACCGGGGAGCTGTTTTTT,CASSQGVSGGRGTGELFF
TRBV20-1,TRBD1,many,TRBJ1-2,TGCAGTGCTAGAGCGACAGGGGACCCACACTATGGCTACACCTTC,CSARATGDPHYGYTF